Presented here are 10 T cell receptor beta chains from one specimen sequenced in a study of cytomegalovirus exposure and HLA in healthy donors. The study ran its PCR with 60 Vbeta and 13 Jbeta primers. Only in-frame clones appear in the TCRdb table, and some are missing; sequencing was by immunoSEQ multiplex PCR. The table lists over 100,000 clones, roughly three fifths of them singletons. Input material: PBMCs. Source of these receptors: a middle-aged woman in good health and CMV-seropositive.

The chain combines TRBV10-3 with TRBJ1-5; tentative D call: TRBD1 (5 bases). Trimming stripped 7 bases from V and 4 bases from J, with 11 bases between. Germline lookup yields CDR1 ENHRY and CDR2 SYGVKD. CDR3 size: 13 residues. Written as DNA, the CDR3 is TGTGCCATCAAGACGGGGGAGAATCAGCCCCAGCATTTT. It encodes CAIKTGENQPQHF.

The chain combines TRBV6-6 with TRBJ2-7; 7 nucleotides agree with TRBD2. The ends lost 5 bases at V and 6 bases at J; junction bases unmatched: 7. Germline assignment: CDR1 MNHNY and CDR2 SVGAGI (reference sequence). The length of the CDR3 is 13 residues. This CDR3 reads CASSPVPGGEQYF. In nucleotides, the CDR3 is TGTGCCAGCAGTCCGGTCCCGGGAGGCGAGCAGTACTTC.

The chain has TRBV19 and TRBJ2-5; D not certain. CDR3 length equals 14 residues. Germline V gives CDR1 LNHDA, CDR2 SQIVND (reference sequence). Trimming pared 1 base from V and 2 bases from J, leaving 8 bases between. The CDR3 loop is CASSIVYRQETQYF. The CDR3 DNA reads as TGTGCCAGTAGTATAGTCTACAGACAAGAGACCCAGTACTTC.

The table lists this clone with a few counts. The J gene is TRBJ2-5, the V gene TRBV28; TRBD1 matches 7 bases. The CDR3 spans 17 residues. Germline trimming cut 2 bases from V and 0 bases from J; bases unmatched to any gene: 9. The germline CDR1 and CDR2 sequences are MDHEN and SYDVKM. This CDR3 reads CASSLRSRDSYQETQYF. CDR3 nucleotides: TGTGCCAGCAGTTTAAGGTCTCGGGACAGCTACCAAGAGACCCAGTACTTC.

J is TRBJ1-1 and V is TRBV7-9, with 7 bases aligning to TRBD1. The CDR3 is made up of 16 amino acids. V lost 0 bases, J lost 1 base, and 5 bases stayed unmatched. In germline, CDR1 is SEHNR, CDR2 FQNEAQ (reference sequence). CDR3 in amino acids: CASSLALTGTNTEAFF. The CDR3 nucleotides read TGTGCCAGCAGCTTAGCCCTGACAGGGACGAACACTGAAGCTTTCTTT.

This clone was counted only a few times. The gene calls are TRBV6-1 and TRBJ2-2; the D is unclear. Germline lookup yields CDR1 MNHNS and CDR2 SASEGT. The CDR3 length is 14 residues. V was clipped by 5 bases and J by 5 bases, with 12 bases between them. The DNA of the CDR3 is TGTGCCAGCAGTCCCCTTAGAGGTACCGGGGAGCTGTTTTTT. Translation gives CASSPLRGTGELFF.

This sequence joins TRBV5-1 and TRBJ2-1; D is unclear. Germline CDR1 reads SGHRS; CDR2 reads YFSETQ. The CDR3 covers 15 residues. Trimming stripped 4 bases from V and 6 bases from J, with 17 bases between. The CDR3 nucleotides read TGCGCCAGCAGCGCCGTAGCCACCGTGGGCAATGAGCAGTTCTTC. Protein product: CASSAVATVGNEQFF.

A few counts support this clone. The gene calls are TRBV5-8 and TRBJ1-2, with 10 bases identical to TRBD1. CDR3 length: 14 amino acids. Germline CDR1 SGHTS, CDR2 YDEGEE. V lost 2 bases, J lost 4 bases, and 2 bases stayed unmatched. The CDR3 loop reads CASSLGQGVYGYTF. The CDR3 DNA sequence: TGTGCCAGCAGCTTAGGACAGGGGGTCTATGGCTACACCTTC.

The chain combines TRBV7-2 with TRBJ2-5; 12 bases align to TRBD2. The CDR3 runs to 16 residues. V was pared by 1 base and J by 3 bases, with 3 bases of the junction left unmatched. Germline CDR1 and CDR2: SGHTA and FQGNSA. The CDR3: CASSLVRTSGKETQYF. In DNA form, the CDR3 reads TGTGCCAGCAGCTTAGTAAGGACTAGCGGGAAAGAGACCCAGTACTTC.

The chain couples TRBV7-9 to TRBJ1-2; 10 positions agree with TRBD1. The CDR3 is 15 residues long. The V and J ends lost 5 bases and 7 bases, in that order; junction bases with no gene match: 10. Germline-derived CDR1 and CDR2 are SEHNR and FQNEAQ (reference sequence). The CDR3 region has the DNA TGTGCCAGCAGCCGAGGGACAGGGGAGCTGGCTGGCTACACCTTC. The encoded protein is CASSRGTGELAGYTF.